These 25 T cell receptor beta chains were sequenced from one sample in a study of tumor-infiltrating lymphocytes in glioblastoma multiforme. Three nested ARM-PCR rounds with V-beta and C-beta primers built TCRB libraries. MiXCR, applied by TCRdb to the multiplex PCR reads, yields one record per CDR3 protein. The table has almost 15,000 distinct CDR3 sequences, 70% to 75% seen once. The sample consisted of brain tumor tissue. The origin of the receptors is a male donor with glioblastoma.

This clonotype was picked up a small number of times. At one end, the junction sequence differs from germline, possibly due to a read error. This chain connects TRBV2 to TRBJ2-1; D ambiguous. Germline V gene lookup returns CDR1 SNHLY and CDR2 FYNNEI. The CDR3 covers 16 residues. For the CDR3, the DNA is TGTGCCGGCAGTGAAGTGCTTCTTAGCTCCTACAATGAGCAGTTCTTC. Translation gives CAGSEVLLSSYNEQFF.

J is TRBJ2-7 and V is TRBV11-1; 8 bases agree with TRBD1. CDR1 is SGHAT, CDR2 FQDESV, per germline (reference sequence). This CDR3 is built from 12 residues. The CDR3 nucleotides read TGTGTGAGCAGCAGACAGGGGCGCGAGCAGTACTTC. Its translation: CVSSRQGREQYF.

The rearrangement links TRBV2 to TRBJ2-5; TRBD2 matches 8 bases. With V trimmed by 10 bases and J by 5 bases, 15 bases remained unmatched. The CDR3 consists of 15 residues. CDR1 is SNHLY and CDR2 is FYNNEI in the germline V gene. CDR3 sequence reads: CANIKGPSGSETQYF. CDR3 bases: TGTGCCAACATCAAGGGTCCGAGCGGGAGCGAGACCCAGTACTTC.

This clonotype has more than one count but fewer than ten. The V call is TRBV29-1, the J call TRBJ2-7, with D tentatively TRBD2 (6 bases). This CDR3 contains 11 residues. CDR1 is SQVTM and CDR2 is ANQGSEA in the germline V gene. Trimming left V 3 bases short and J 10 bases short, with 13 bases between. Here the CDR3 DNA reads TGCAGCGTTGAGTCAGGAGGGGAACAGTACTTC. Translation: CSVESGGEQYF.

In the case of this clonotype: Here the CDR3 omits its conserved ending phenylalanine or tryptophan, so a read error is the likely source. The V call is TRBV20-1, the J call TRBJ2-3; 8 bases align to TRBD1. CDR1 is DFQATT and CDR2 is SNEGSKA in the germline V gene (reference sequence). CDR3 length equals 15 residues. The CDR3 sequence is CSALRTGTTLITQYL. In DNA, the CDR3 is TGCAGCGCCCTACGGACAGGGACGACCCTTATTACGCAGTATTTG.

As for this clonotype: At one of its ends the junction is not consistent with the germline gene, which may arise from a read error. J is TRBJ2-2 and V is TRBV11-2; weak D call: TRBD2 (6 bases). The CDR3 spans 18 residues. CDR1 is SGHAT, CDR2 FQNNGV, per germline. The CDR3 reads CASSQRLVTTTNAGELFF. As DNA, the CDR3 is TGTGCCAGCAGCCAAAGACTAGTGACGACGACGAACGCCGGGGAGCTGTTTTTT.

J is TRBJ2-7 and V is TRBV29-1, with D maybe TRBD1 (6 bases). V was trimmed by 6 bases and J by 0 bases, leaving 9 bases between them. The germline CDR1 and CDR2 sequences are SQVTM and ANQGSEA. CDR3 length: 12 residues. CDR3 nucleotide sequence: TGCAGCGTGACAGGTTCCTCCTACGAGCAGTACTTC. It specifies CSVTGSSYEQYF.

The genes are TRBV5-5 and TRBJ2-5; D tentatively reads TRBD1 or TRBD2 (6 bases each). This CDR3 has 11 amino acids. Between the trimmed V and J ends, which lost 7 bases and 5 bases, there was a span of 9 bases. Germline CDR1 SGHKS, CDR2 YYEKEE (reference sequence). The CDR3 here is CASLGGETQYF. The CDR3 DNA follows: TGTGCCAGCTTGGGGGGCGAGACCCAGTACTTC.

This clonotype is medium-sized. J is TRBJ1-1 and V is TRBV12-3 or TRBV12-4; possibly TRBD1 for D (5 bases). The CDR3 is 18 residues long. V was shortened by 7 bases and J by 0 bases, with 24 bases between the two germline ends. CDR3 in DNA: TGTGCCAGCACCCCTGGGGGTCAGGGTACGTTCTTGAACACTGAAGCTTTCTTT. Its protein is CASTPGGQGTFLNTEAFF.

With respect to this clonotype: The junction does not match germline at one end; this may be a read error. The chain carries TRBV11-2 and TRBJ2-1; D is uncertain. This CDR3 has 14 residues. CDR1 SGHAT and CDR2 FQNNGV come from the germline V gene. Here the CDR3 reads CASSLIMGDNEQFF. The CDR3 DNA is TGTGCCAGCAGCTTAATAATGGGCGACAACGAGCAGTTCTTC.

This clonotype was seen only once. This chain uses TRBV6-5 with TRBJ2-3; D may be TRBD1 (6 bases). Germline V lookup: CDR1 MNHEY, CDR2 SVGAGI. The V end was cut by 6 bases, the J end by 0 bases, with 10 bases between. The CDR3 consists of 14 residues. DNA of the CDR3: TGTGCCAGCAGCCAGGGGAAGAGCACAGATACGCAGTATTTT. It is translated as CASSQGKSTDTQYF.

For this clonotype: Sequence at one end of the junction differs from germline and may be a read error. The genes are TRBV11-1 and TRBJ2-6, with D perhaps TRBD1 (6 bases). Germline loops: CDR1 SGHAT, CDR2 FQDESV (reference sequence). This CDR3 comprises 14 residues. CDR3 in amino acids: CANSETGIAIVLTF. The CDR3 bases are TGTGCCAACAGCGAAACAGGGATAGCCATCGTCCTGACTTTC.

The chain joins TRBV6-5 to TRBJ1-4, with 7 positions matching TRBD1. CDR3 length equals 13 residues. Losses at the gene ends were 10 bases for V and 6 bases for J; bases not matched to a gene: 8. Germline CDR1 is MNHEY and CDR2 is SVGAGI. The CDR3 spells CATRGQPYEKLFF. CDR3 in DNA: TGTGCCACCCGGGGACAGCCCTATGAAAAACTGTTTTTT.

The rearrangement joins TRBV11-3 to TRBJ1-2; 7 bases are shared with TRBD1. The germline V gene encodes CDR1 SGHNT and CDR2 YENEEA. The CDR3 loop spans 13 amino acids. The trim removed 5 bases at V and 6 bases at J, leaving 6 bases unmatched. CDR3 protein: CASSPDRENGYTF. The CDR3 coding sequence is TGTGCCAGCAGCCCTGACAGGGAGAATGGCTACACCTTC.

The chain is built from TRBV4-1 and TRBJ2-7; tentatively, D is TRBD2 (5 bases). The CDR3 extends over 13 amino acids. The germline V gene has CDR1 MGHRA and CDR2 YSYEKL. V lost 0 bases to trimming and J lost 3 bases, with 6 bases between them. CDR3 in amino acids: CASSQDGVYEQYF. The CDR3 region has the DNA TGCGCCAGCAGCCAAGACGGGGTCTACGAGCAGTACTTC.

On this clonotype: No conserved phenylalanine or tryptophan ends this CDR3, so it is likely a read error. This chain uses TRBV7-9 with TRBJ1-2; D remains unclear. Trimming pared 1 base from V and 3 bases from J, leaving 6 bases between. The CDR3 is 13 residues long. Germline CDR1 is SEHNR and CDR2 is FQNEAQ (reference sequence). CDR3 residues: CASSLEGHYGYTS. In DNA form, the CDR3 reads TGTGCCAGCAGCTTAGAAGGGCACTATGGCTACACCTCC.

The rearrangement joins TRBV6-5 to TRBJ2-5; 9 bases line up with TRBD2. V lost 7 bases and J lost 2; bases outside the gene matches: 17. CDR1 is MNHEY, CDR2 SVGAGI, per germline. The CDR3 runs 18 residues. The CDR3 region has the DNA TGTGCCAGCAAGAGAGGTAATGCGACTAGCGGAAGGCAAGAGACCCAGTACTTC. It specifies CASKRGNATSGRQETQYF.

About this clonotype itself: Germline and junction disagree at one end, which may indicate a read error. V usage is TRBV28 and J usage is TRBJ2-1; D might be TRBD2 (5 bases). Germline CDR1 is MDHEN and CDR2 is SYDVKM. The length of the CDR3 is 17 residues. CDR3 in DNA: TGTGCCAGCAGTTTAGACCTGGCAGCGAGAGGGAACAATGATCAGTTCTTC. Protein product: CASSLDLAARGNNDQFF. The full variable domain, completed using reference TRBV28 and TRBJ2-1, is DVKVTQSSRYLVKRTGEKVFLECVQDMDHENMFWYRQDPGLGLRLIYFSYDVKMKEKGDIPEGYSVSREKKERFSLILESASTNQTSMYLCASSLDLAARGNNDQFFGPGTRLTVL.

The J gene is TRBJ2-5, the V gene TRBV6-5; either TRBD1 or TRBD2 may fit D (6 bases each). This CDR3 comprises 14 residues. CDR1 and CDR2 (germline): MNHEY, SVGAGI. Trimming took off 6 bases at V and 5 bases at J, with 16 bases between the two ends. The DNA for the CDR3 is TGTGCCAGCAGAAAACAGGGAGGTCAGGAGACCCAGTACTTC. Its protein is CASRKQGGQETQYF.

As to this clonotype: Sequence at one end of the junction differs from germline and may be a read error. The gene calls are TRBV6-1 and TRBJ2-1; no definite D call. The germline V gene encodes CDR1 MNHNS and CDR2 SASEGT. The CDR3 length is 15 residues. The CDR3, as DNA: TGTGGCAGCAGTGGAGTAGTCATAGCATACAATGAGCAGTTCTTC. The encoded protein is CGSSGVVIAYNEQFF.

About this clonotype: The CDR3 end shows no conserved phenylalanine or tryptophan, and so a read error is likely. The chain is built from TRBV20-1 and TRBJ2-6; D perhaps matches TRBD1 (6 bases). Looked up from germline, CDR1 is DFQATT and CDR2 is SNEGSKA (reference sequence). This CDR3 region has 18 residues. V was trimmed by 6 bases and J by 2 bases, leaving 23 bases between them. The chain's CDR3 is CSASNSSGTWAGANVLTL. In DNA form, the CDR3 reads TGCAGTGCCAGTAACTCCTCCGGGACATGGGCTGGGGCCAACGTCCTGACTTTG.

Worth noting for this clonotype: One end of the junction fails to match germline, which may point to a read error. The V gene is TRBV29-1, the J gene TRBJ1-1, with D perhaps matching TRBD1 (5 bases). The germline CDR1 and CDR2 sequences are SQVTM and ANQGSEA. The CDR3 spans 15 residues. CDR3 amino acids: CSVQDSIGMNTEAFF. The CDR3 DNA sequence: TGCAGCGTTCAAGACAGTATAGGGATGAACACTGAAGCTTTCTTT.

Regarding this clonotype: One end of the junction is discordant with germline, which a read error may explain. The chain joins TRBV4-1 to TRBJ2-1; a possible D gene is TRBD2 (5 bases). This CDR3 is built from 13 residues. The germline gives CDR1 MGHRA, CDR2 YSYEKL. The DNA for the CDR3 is TGCGCCAGCAGCCCCCTCGGGATACGCGAACAGCTCTTC. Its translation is CASSPLGIREQLF.

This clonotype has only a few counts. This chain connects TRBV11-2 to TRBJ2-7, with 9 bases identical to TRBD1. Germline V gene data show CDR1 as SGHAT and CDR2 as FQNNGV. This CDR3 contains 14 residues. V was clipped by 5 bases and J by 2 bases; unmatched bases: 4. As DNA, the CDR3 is TGTGCCAGCAGCCCGGGACAGGGCCCCTACGAGCAGTACTTC. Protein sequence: CASSPGQGPYEQYF.

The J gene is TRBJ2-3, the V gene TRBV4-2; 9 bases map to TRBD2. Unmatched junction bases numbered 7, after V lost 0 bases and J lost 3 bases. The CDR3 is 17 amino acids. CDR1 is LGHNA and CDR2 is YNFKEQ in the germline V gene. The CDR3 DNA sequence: TGTGCCAGCAGCCAAGATCAAGCGGGAGGACCTACAGATACGCAGTATTTT. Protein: CASSQDQAGGPTDTQYF.